This T cell receptor (beta chain) was profiled in a study of blood T cells in healthy people across ages. This clonotype came up once. Alongside a J-beta primer mix, a sample-barcoded 5' primer served in a second PCR lasting roughly 6 to 11 cycles. MiXCR, run by TCRdb on the 5' RACE reads, gives a single entry per CDR3 protein. The profile shows roughly 2 million distinct CDR3 sequences, around half of them singletons. This clonotype was sampled from a woman aged 40 to 49 in good health. The specimen sequenced was blood.

The chain's CDR3 is CASSHPAELADTQYF. Written as DNA, the CDR3 is TGTGCCAGCAGCCACCCTGCAGAGTTAGCAGATACGCAGTATTTT. The chain has TRBV7-9 and TRBJ2-3; unclear D gene. Germline V gene sequence: CDR1 SEHNR, CDR2 FQNEAQ (reference sequence). There are 15 residues in the CDR3. Trimming cost V 5 bases and J 4 bases, with 16 bases left between them.